Listed here is a single T cell receptor (beta chain). Its target is unknown. This sample stems from a study of post-analysis software for immune sequencing data. Regarding the study as a whole: About five TRBV segments appeared more often in patients than in controls, and TRBV5-6, TRBV5-1 and TRBV20-1 were among these.

Carried by the TCR beta cDNA libraries were unique molecular identifiers. From the PCR reads, TCRdb called clonotypes with MiXCR, one entry per CDR3 protein. The sample lists about 680,000 distinct CDR3 sequences; around 60% were seen once. The germline V gene encodes CDR1 SGHTA and CDR2 FQGTGA. J was trimmed by 6 bases and V by 5 bases; bases with no gene match: 13. CDR3 length: 16 residues. This chain joins TRBV7-3 and TRBJ2-7; the match to TRBD2 covers 10 bases. Specimen: blood. This receptor was identified in a girl aged 2 to 9 with multiple sclerosis. The CDR3 DNA follows: TGTGCCAGCAGCCCCCCACAAGCGGGAGGGCCCAGCGAGCAGTACTTC. Protein sequence: CASSPPQAGGPSEQYF.